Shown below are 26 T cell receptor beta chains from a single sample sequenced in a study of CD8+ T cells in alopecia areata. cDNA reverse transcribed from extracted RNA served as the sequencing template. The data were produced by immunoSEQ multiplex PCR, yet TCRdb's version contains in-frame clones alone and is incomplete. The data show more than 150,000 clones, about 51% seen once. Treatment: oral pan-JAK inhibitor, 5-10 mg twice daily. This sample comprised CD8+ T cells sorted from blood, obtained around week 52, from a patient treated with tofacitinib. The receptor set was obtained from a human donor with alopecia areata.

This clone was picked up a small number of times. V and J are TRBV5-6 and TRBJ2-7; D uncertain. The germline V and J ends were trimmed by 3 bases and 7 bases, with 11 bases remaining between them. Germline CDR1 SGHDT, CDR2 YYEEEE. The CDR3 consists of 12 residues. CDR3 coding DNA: TGTGCCAGCAGCTCTCAGGAACTGGAGCAGTACTTC. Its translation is CASSSQELEQYF.

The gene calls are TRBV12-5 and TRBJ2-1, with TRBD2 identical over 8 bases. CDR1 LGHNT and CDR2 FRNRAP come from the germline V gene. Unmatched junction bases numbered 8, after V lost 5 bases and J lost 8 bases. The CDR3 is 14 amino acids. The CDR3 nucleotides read TGTGCTAGTGGTCTGCTGGGACTAGGCCATGAGCAGTTCTTC. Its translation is CASGLLGLGHEQFF. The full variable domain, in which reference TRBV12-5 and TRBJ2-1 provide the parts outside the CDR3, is DARVTQTPRHKVTEMGQEVTMRCQPILGHNTVFWYRQTMMQGLELLAYFRNRAPLDDSGMPKDRFSAEMPDATLATLKIQPSEPRDSAVYFCASGLLGLGHEQFFGPGTRLTVL.

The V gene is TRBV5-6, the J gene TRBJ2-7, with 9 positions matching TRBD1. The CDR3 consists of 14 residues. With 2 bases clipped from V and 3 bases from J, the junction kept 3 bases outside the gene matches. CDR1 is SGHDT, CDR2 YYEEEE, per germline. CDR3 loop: CASSFGTGNYEQYF. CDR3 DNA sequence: TGTGCCAGCAGCTTCGGGACAGGGAACTACGAGCAGTACTTC.

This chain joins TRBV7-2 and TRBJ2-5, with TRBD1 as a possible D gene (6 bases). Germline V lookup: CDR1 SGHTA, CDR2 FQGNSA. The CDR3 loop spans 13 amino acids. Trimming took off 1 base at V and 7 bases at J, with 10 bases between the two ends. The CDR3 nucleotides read TGTGCCAGCAGCTTAGTTGAAGGGGGGACCCAGTACTTC. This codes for CASSLVEGGTQYF.

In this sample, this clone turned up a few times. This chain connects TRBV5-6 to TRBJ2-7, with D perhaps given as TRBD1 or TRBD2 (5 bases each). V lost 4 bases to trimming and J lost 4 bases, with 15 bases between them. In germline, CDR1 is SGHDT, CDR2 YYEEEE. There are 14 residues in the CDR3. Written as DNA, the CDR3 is TGTGCCAGCAGCCTTTCCTGGGACCGTTACGAGCAGTACTTC. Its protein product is CASSLSWDRYEQYF.

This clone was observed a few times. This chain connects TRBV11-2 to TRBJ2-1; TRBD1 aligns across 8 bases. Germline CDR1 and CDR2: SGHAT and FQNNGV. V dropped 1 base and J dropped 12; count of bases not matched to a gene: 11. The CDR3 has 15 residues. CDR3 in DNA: TGTGCCAGCAGCTTAGGACGGACAGGGCCGCAGGGGCAGTTCTTC. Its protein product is CASSLGRTGPQGQFF.

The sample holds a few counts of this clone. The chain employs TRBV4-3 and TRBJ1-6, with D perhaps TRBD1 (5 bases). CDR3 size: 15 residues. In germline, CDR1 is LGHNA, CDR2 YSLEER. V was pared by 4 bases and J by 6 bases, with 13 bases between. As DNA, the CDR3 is TGCGCCAGCAGCCCCTCTGGGGGGGGTAATTCACCCCTCCACTTT. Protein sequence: CASSPSGGGNSPLHF.

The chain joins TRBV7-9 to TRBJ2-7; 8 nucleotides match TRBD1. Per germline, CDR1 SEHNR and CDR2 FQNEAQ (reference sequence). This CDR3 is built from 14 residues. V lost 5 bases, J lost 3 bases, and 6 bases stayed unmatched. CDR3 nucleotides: TGTGCCAGCAGCGTGACAGGGGAGGTCTACGAGCAGTACTTC. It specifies CASSVTGEVYEQYF.

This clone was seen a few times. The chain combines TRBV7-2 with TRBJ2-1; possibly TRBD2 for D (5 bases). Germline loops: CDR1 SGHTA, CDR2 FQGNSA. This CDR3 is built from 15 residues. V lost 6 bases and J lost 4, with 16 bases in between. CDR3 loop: CASSAGVADYNEQFF. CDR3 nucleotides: TGTGCCAGCAGTGCCGGGGTAGCCGATTACAATGAGCAGTTCTTC.

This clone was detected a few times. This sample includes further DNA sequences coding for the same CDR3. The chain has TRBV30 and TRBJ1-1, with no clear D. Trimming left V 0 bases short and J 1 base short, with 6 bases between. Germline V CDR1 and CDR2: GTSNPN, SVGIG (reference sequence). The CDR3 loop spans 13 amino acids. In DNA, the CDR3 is TGTGCCTGGAGTGTACTAGAGAACACTGAAGCTTTCTTT. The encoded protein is CAWSVLENTEAFF. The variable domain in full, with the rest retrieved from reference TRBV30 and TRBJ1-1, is SQTIHQWPATLVQPVGSPLSLECTVEGTSNPNLYWYRQAAGRGLQLLFYSVGIGQISSEVPQNLSASRPQDRQFILSSKKLLLSDSGFYLCAWSVLENTEAFFGQGTRLTVV.

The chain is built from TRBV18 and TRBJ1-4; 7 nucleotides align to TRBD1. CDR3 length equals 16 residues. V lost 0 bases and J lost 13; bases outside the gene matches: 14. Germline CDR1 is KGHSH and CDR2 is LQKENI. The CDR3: CASSPPTGQLGNGLFF. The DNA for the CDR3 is TGTGCCAGCTCACCACCGACAGGGCAACTTGGAAATGGACTGTTTTTT.

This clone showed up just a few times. The DNA of the CDR3 is TGTGCCAGCAGTGGATTAGAAGGGGCCAACGTCCTGACTTTC. It translates to CASSGLEGANVLTF. The genes are TRBV28 and TRBJ2-6; D is unresolved. This CDR3 comprises 14 residues. Germline V lookup: CDR1 MDHEN, CDR2 SYDVKM. The V gene lost 5 bases and the J gene lost 4 bases, with 9 bases spanning the gap.

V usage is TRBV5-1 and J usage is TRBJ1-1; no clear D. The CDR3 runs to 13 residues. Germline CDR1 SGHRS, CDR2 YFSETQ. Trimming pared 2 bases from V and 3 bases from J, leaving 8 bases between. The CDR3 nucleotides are TGCGCCAGCAGCTTTCTGGAGTACACTGAAGCTTTCTTT. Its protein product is CASSFLEYTEAFF. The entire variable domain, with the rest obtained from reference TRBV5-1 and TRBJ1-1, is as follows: KAGVTQTPRYLIKTRGQQVTLSCSPISGHRSVSWYQQTPGQGLQFLFEYFSETQRNKGNFPGRFSGRQFSNSRSEMNVSTLELGDSALYLCASSFLEYTEAFFGQGTRLTVV.

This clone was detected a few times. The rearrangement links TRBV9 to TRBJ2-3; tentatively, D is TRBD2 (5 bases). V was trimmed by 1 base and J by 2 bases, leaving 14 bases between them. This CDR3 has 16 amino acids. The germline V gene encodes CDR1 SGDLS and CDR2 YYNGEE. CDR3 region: CASSVTAELFTDTQYF. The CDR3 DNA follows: TGTGCCAGCAGCGTAACAGCGGAGCTATTCACAGATACGCAGTATTTT.

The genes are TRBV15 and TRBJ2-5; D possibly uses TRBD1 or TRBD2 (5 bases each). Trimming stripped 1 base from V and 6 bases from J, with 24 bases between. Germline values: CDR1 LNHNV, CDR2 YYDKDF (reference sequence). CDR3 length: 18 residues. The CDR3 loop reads CATSRGGDAIREPKTQYF. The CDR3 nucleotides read TGTGCCACCAGCAGAGGAGGGGACGCCATTCGGGAACCCAAGACCCAGTACTTC.

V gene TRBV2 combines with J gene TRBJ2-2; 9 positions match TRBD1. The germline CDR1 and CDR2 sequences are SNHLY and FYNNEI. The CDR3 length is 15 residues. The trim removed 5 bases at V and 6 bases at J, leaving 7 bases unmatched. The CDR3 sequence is CASSNPGQGSGELFF. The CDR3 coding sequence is TGTGCCAGCAGTAACCCGGGACAGGGATCCGGGGAGCTGTTTTTT.

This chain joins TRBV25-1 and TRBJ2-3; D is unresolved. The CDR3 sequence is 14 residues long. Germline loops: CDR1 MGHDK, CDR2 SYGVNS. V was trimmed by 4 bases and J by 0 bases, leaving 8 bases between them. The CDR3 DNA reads TGTGCCAGCAGTGCCCTCGGGAGCACAGATACGCAGTATTTT. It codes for CASSALGSTDTQYF.

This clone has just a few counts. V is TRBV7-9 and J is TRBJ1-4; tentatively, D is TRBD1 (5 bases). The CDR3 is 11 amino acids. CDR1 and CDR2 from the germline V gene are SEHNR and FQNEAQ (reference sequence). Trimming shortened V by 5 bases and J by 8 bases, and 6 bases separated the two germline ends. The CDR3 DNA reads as TGTGCCAGCAGCGACAGCGAAAAACTGTTTTTT. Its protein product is CASSDSEKLFF. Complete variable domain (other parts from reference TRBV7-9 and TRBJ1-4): DTGVSQNPRHKITKRGQNVTFRCDPISEHNRLYWYRQTLGQGPEFLTYFQNEAQLEKSRLLSDRFSAERPKGSFSTLEIQRTEQGDSAMYLCASSDSEKLFFGSGTQLSVL.

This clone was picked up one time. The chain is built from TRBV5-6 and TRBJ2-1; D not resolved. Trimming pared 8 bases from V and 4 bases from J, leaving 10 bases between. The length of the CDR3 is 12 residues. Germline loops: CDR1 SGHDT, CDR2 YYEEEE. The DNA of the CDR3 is TGTGCCAGTCGTGCTGGGTACAATGAGCAGTTCTTC. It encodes CASRAGYNEQFF.

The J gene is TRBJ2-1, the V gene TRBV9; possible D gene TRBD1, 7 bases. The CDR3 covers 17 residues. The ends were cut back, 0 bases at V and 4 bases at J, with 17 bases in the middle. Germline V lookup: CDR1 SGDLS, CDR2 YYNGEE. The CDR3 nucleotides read TGTGCCAGCAGCGTAGTAAGTCAGGGGGGCCCTTACAATGAGCAGTTCTTC. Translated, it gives CASSVVSQGGPYNEQFF.

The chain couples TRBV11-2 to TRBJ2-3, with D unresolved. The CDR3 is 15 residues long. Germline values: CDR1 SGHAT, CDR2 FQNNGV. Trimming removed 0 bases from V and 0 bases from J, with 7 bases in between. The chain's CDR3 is CASSLERSSTDTQYF. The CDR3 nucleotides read TGTGCCAGCAGCTTAGAACGGTCTAGCACAGATACGCAGTATTTT.

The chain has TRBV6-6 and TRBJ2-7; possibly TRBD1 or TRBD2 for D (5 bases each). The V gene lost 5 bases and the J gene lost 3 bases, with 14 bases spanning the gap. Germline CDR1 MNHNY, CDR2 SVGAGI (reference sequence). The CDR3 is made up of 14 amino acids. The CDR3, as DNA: TGTGCCAGCAGTCCAAAGGGACCAAGCTACGAGCAGTACTTC. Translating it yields CASSPKGPSYEQYF.

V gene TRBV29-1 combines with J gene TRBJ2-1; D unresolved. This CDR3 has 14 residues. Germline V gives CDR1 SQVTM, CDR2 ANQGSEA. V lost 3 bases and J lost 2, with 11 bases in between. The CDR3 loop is CSVDDGPPYNEQFF. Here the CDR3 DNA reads TGCAGCGTTGATGACGGGCCACCCTACAATGAGCAGTTCTTC.

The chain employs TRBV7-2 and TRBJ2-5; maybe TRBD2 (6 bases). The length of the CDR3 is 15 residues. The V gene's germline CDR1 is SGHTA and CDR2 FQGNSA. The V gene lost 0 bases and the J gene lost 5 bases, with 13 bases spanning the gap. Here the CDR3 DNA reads TGTGCCAGCAGCTTAGCGGGCGGGGCGATGGAGACCCAGTACTTC. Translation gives CASSLAGGAMETQYF.

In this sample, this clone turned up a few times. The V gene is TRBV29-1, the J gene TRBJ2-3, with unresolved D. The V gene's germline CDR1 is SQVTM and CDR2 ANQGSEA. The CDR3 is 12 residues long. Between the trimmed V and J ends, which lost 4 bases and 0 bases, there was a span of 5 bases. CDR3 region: CSVVASTDTQYF. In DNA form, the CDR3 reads TGCAGCGTTGTTGCTAGCACAGATACGCAGTATTTT.

The CDR3 region has the DNA TGTGCCAGCAGCTCGGTAATGAGCTCCTACAATGAGCAGTTCTTC. Protein sequence: CASSSVMSSYNEQFF. V is TRBV5-6 and J is TRBJ2-1; D unclear. Germline assignment: CDR1 SGHDT and CDR2 YYEEEE. Trimming took 3 bases from V and 0 from J, leaving 10 bases between them. The CDR3 covers 15 residues.